These 5 T cell receptor beta chains originate from one sample sequenced in a study of tumor-infiltrating lymphocytes in primary liver carcinoma. TCR beta cDNA came from about 500 ng total RNA, primed with a constant-region primer. Employing slightly modified ARM-PCR, three nested multiplex PCR rounds were run, and these gave rise to the TCR beta libraries. With TRBV1-TRBV30 forward primers and a C-beta reverse primer, the first two PCR rounds were run for approximately 10 cycles each. A single record per CDR3 protein comes from TCRdb applying MiXCR to the multiplex PCR reads. The table records more than 70,000 distinct CDR3 sequences, 65% to 75% of them present only once. From unsorted bulk tissue weighing about 17-30 mg, DNA and RNA were co-extracted. The sample was tumor-adjacent normal liver tissue. The receptors originated from a man aged 35-49 years with primary liver carcinoma and hepatitis B virus infection.

The V and J genes are TRBV29-1 and TRBJ2-1, with D possibly TRBD2 on 6 matching bases. The CDR3 is 16 amino acids. Trimming left V 6 bases short and J 4 bases short, with 22 bases between. Germline V gives CDR1 SQVTM, CDR2 ANQGSEA. DNA for the CDR3: TGCAGCGTGCTATCAATCATAACGGGAGAATACAATGAGCAGTTCTTC. Translating it yields CSVLSIITGEYNEQFF.

About this clonotype: The junction does not match germline at one end; this may be a read error. The chain combines TRBV7-8 with TRBJ2-1, with D perhaps matching TRBD2 (5 bases). Looked up from germline, CDR1 is SGHVS and CDR2 is FQNEAQ. The CDR3 length is 18 residues. CDR3 DNA sequence: TGTGCCAGCAGCCCATTTGGAGGCTCAGCGGTCTCCTACACTGAGCAGTTCTTC. Translating it yields CASSPFGGSAVSYTEQFF.

On this clonotype: The CDR3 does not close with the conserved phenylalanine or tryptophan, likely indicating a read error. The V and J genes are TRBV7-9 and TRBJ1-1, with D perhaps matching TRBD1 (6 bases). CDR3 length: 15 residues. Trimming stripped 5 bases from V and 6 bases from J, with 19 bases between. Looked up from germline, CDR1 is SEHNR and CDR2 is FQNEAQ (reference sequence). The DNA for the CDR3 is TGTGCCAGCAGCCCGGGTGGACAGTACCGATCTGAAGCTTTCTTA. Amino acids: CASSPGGQYRSEAFL.

The V gene is TRBV4-3, the J gene TRBJ2-1; possible D gene TRBD2, 6 bases. Germline CDR1 is LGHNA and CDR2 is YSLEER. The CDR3 totals 16 residues. V shed 4 bases and J shed 6 bases, with 19 bases lying between them. The CDR3 region has the DNA TGCGCCAGCAGCCTACTAGCCTGGTTAACCTTCAATGAGCAGTTCTTC. It specifies CASSLLAWLTFNEQFF.

Of note for this clonotype: Being one base from a much bigger clone, this may be a read error. This chain uses TRBV10-2 with TRBJ2-2, with a weak D call TRBD2 (5 bases). This CDR3 is 14 amino acids long. In germline, CDR1 is WSHSY, CDR2 SAAADI. Trimming cost V 4 bases and J 12 bases, with 18 bases left between them. The CDR3 DNA sequence: TGCGCCAGCAGTGGACGAAGAGGGAGTGGGAAGCTGTTTTTT. This gives the protein CASSGRRGSGKLFF.